These 30 T cell receptor beta chains originate from one sample sequenced in a study of T-cell reconstitution after alpha-beta-depleted transplantation in children. Using unique molecular identifiers, the investigators prepared the TCRbeta library. TCRdb independently ran MiXCR on the PCR reads; one entry per CDR3 protein. Of some 350,000 distinct CDR3 sequences listed, under 13% are singletons. The source material was PBMCs from the stem cell graft donor, sampled from the stem cell graft. All receptors derive from a human donor who donated a stem cell graft to a child with acute lymphoblastic leukemia.

This clonotype has a handful of counts. The V call is TRBV11-1, the J call TRBJ1-5; D is possibly TRBD1 (6 bases). The germline V gene encodes CDR1 SGHAT and CDR2 FQDESV (reference sequence). This CDR3 has 18 residues. V was pared by 5 bases and J by 7 bases, with 27 bases between. The CDR3 region is CASSHGGKVWGPGQPQHF. CDR3 bases: TGTGCCAGCAGCCACGGTGGTAAGGTCTGGGGGCCAGGGCAGCCCCAGCATTTT.

This clonotype was counted at least ten times. The chain recombines TRBV18 with TRBJ2-7; 7 positions match TRBD1. Germline V gene sequence: CDR1 KGHSH, CDR2 LQKENI. J gave up 0 bases and V 5 bases, and 4 bases lay outside the gene matches. The CDR3 is 14 residues long. Written as DNA, the CDR3 is TGTGCCAGCTCAACAGGGGCTAACTCCTACGAGCAGTACTTC. Amino acids: CASSTGANSYEQYF.

V is TRBV9 and J is TRBJ2-1; the match to TRBD2 covers 8 bases. Looked up from germline, CDR1 is SGDLS and CDR2 is YYNGEE. The CDR3 spans 14 residues. After removal of 2 bases from V and 4 bases from J, the junction contained 2 bases not matched to a gene. The CDR3 sequence is CASSVGTRYNEQFF. CDR3 nucleotide sequence: TGTGCCAGCAGCGTGGGGACTAGATACAATGAGCAGTTCTTC.

The chain carries TRBV29-1 and TRBJ1-3; D may be TRBD1 (5 bases). The CDR3 contains 12 residues. CDR1 is SQVTM and CDR2 is ANQGSEA in the germline V gene. The V gene lost 7 bases and the J gene lost 4 bases, with 11 bases spanning the gap. This chain's CDR3 is CSGVRDGNTIYF. The CDR3 region has the DNA TGCAGCGGAGTGAGGGACGGAAACACCATATATTTT.

This clonotype has more than one count but fewer than ten. The chain combines TRBV4-1 with TRBJ2-1; TRBD2 matches 10 bases. V lost 3 bases to trimming and J lost 8 bases; unmatched junction nucleotides: 7. There are 15 residues in the CDR3. CDR1 is MGHRA and CDR2 is YSYEKL in the germline V gene. CDR3 nucleotide sequence: TGCGCCAGCAGCCACCCTAGCGGGAGAATACATGAGCAGTTCTTC. Translated: CASSHPSGRIHEQFF.

This clonotype occurred many times. This chain joins TRBV20-1 and TRBJ1-2; TRBD1 is a possible D gene (5 bases). V was trimmed by 4 bases and J by 1 base, leaving 13 bases between them. CDR3 size: 14 residues. Per germline, CDR1 DFQATT and CDR2 SNEGSKA (reference sequence). This chain's CDR3 is CSATWGGFNYGYTF. The CDR3 region has the DNA TGCAGTGCTACCTGGGGCGGTTTTAACTATGGCTACACCTTC.

This clonotype came up many times. The chain employs TRBV12-3 or TRBV12-4 and TRBJ1-5, with TRBD1 identical over 8 bases. The CDR3 length is 15 residues. The V segment lost 6 bases and the J segment 4 bases; nucleotides outside the gene matches: 8. The CDR3 sequence is CASRGAGGTNQPQHF. In DNA, the CDR3 is TGTGCCAGCAGGGGGGCAGGGGGCACAAATCAGCCCCAGCATTTT.

The chain couples TRBV6-2 or TRBV6-3 to TRBJ2-1; 8 bases are a match to TRBD2. In germline, CDR1 is MNHEY, CDR2 SVGEGT. After removal of 6 bases from V and 6 bases from J, the junction contained 7 bases not matched to a gene. The CDR3 loop spans 14 amino acids. The CDR3 nucleotides read TGTGCCAGCAGATCCCTCCGGGAGGGCAATGAGCAGTTCTTC. Its protein is CASRSLREGNEQFF.

This clonotype has just a few counts. The J gene is TRBJ2-3, the V gene TRBV12-3 or TRBV12-4, with 9 bases lining up with TRBD2. This CDR3 has 16 amino acids. V shed 5 bases, J shed 0 bases, and the junction held 6 bases outside the gene matches. The CDR3 spells CASSLLAGISTDTQYF. CDR3 in DNA: TGTGCCAGCAGTCTCCTAGCGGGAATTAGCACAGATACGCAGTATTTT.

The chain links TRBV27 to TRBJ2-3; 11 bases are a match to TRBD1. V lost 5 bases and J lost 6; bases outside the gene matches: 7. The CDR3 loop spans 15 amino acids. CDR1 and CDR2 (germline): MNHEY, SMNVEV (reference sequence). The CDR3 spells CASSGDRGRSDTQYF. In DNA form, the CDR3 reads TGTGCCAGCAGTGGGGACAGGGGGAGGTCCGATACGCAGTATTTT.

The chain couples TRBV29-1 to TRBJ2-7; TRBD2 matches 8 bases. Unmatched junction bases numbered 8, after V lost 7 bases and J lost 0 bases. Germline lookup yields CDR1 SQVTM and CDR2 ANQGSEA. The CDR3 consists of 14 residues. In nucleotides, the CDR3 is TGCAGCGCTCAACTAGCGGACAGCTCCTACGAGCAGTACTTC. It encodes CSAQLADSSYEQYF.

This chain's CDR3 is CASSFLAEQETQYF. CDR3 DNA: TGTGCCAGCAGTTTTCTAGCGGAACAAGAGACCCAGTACTTC. This chain joins TRBV27 and TRBJ2-5, with 7 nucleotides matching TRBD2. Per the germline V gene, CDR1 is MNHEY and CDR2 is SMNVEV (reference sequence). The CDR3 totals 14 residues. With 3 bases clipped from V and 2 bases from J, the junction kept 3 bases outside the gene matches.

V is TRBV7-3 and J is TRBJ1-1; D might be TRBD1 (5 bases). The germline V and J ends were trimmed by 0 bases and 4 bases, with 12 bases remaining between them. The CDR3 extends over 15 amino acids. CDR1 is SGHTA and CDR2 is FQGTGA in the germline V gene. The CDR3 DNA follows: TGTGCCAGCAGCTTAACACCTGGGGGGGTCACTGAAGCTTTCTTT. This sequence encodes CASSLTPGGVTEAFF.

The genes are TRBV20-1 and TRBJ2-1; D gene unclear. The CDR3 loop spans 13 amino acids. Germline V gene lookup returns CDR1 DFQATT and CDR2 SNEGSKA (reference sequence). V was trimmed by 5 bases and J by 3 bases, leaving 11 bases between them. As DNA, the CDR3 is TGCAGTGCTCCTAGACCCTTCTACAATGAGCAGTTCTTC. This gives the protein CSAPRPFYNEQFF.

Only a few counts were recorded for this clonotype. The chain links TRBV20-1 to TRBJ2-5, with a possible D match to TRBD1 (5 bases). This CDR3 has 14 residues. In germline, CDR1 is DFQATT, CDR2 SNEGSKA (reference sequence). Trimming took 5 bases from V and 1 from J, leaving 14 bases between them. CDR3 in DNA: TGCAGTGCTCAGGGTCCTGTGGGCCAAGAGACCCAGTACTTC. As protein: CSAQGPVGQETQYF.

The chain employs TRBV9 and TRBJ1-3, with D unclear. The length of the CDR3 is 14 residues. V shed 0 bases and J shed 0 bases, with 4 bases lying between them. Germline-derived CDR1 and CDR2 are SGDLS and YYNGEE. The DNA for the CDR3 is TGTGCCAGCAGCGTAGGATTCTCTGGAAACACCATATATTTT. It yields the protein CASSVGFSGNTIYF.

A few counts support this clonotype. The chain joins TRBV7-8 to TRBJ2-7; D remains ambiguous. The V gene lost 2 bases and the J gene lost 3 bases, with 14 bases spanning the gap. Germline CDR1 SGHVS, CDR2 FQNEAQ. This CDR3 contains 15 residues. The CDR3 DNA reads as TGTGCCAGCAGCTTACTGTCGGCCCAGGACTACGAGCAGTACTTC. Translation: CASSLLSAQDYEQYF.

This clonotype was observed a handful of times. This rearrangement joins TRBV20-1 to TRBJ2-1; D remains unclear. Trimming removed 4 bases at V and 7 bases at J, with 11 bases between. CDR3 length: 12 amino acids. Germline V gene sequence: CDR1 DFQATT, CDR2 SNEGSKA (reference sequence). CDR3 DNA: TGCAGTGCTACCAGAGCAGGAAATGAGCAGTTCTTC. Amino acid sequence: CSATRAGNEQFF.

This sequence joins TRBV27 and TRBJ2-1; TRBD2 agrees at 12 bases. This CDR3 has 14 amino acids. Germline V gene lookup returns CDR1 MNHEY and CDR2 SMNVEV (reference sequence). V lost 4 bases, J lost 10 bases, and 5 bases stayed unmatched. The CDR3: CASSSGTSGFEQFF. As DNA, the CDR3 is TGTGCCAGCAGTTCCGGGACTAGCGGGTTCGAGCAGTTCTTC.

The chain combines TRBV11-2 with TRBJ2-2, with 14 positions matching TRBD2. Germline CDR1 SGHAT, CDR2 FQNNGV. The CDR3 is 18 amino acids. Unmatched junction bases numbered 11, after V lost 5 bases and J lost 6 bases. The CDR3 sequence is CASSRLVTSGRASGELFF. The CDR3 nucleotides are TGTGCCAGCAGCCGTCTCGTGACTAGCGGGAGGGCCTCCGGGGAGCTGTTTTTT.

V and J are TRBV4-2 and TRBJ2-7; D is perhaps TRBD2 (7 bases). CDR1 is LGHNA and CDR2 is YNFKEQ in the germline V gene. The CDR3 length is 17 residues. The V gene lost 3 bases and the J gene lost 1 base, with 19 bases spanning the gap. The CDR3 is CASSHGGAPQGSYEQYF. The CDR3 DNA reads TGTGCCAGCAGCCATGGGGGGGCTCCTCAAGGGTCCTACGAGCAGTACTTC.

This clonotype showed up just a few times. V is TRBV9 and J is TRBJ2-7; D remains ambiguous. The V end was cut by 1 base, the J end by 2 bases, with 10 bases between. The CDR3 has 14 residues. CDR1 is SGDLS and CDR2 is YYNGEE in the germline V gene. The CDR3 DNA reads TGTGCCAGCAGCGTAACAAGCGCTGCCTACGAGCAGTACTTC. Translated, it gives CASSVTSAAYEQYF.

This clonotype was seen more than once but under ten times. The CDR3 loop reads CSGLSGRDYEQYF. CDR3 nucleotide sequence: TGCAGCGGCCTCAGCGGGAGGGACTACGAGCAGTACTTC. The chain has TRBV29-1 and TRBJ2-7; 10 bases are shared with TRBD2. The ends lost 7 bases at V and 3 bases at J; junction bases unmatched: 6. CDR1 is SQVTM, CDR2 ANQGSEA, per germline. The CDR3 has 13 residues.

The chain employs TRBV27 and TRBJ1-2, with D possibly TRBD1 on 6 matching bases. Per germline, CDR1 MNHEY and CDR2 SMNVEV (reference sequence). V gave up 2 bases and J gave up 4 bases, with 17 bases separating them. CDR3 length: 16 amino acids. In nucleotides, the CDR3 is TGTGCCAGCAGTTTAAGGGGAGGCAGGGGCGGCTATGGCTACACCTTC. It encodes CASSLRGGRGGYGYTF.

This clonotype was picked up a small number of times. The rearrangement links TRBV2 to TRBJ2-2; TRBD1 might be the D (5 bases). The CDR3 contains 14 residues. Between the trimmed V and J ends, which lost 6 bases and 2 bases, there was a span of 10 bases. Germline values: CDR1 SNHLY, CDR2 FYNNEI. The CDR3 protein is CASSAQGNTGELFF. DNA for the CDR3: TGTGCCAGCAGCGCTCAGGGAAACACCGGGGAGCTGTTTTTT. Together with reference TRBV2 and TRBJ2-2, the CDR3 gives the full variable domain: EPEVTQTPSHQVTQMGQEVILRCVPISNHLYFYWYRQILGQKVEFLVSFYNNEISEKSEIFDDQFSVERPDGSNFTLKIRSTKLEDSAMYFCASSAQGNTGELFFGEGSRLTVL.

The gene calls are TRBV12-3 or TRBV12-4 and TRBJ1-1; TRBD1 is a possible D gene (6 bases). The CDR3 runs 13 residues. The ends were cut back, 5 bases at V and 1 base at J, with 8 bases in the middle. CDR3 region: CASSGQTNTEAFF. DNA for the CDR3: TGTGCCAGCAGTGGACAGACGAACACTGAAGCTTTCTTT.

The genes are TRBV7-3 and TRBJ2-1; 8 nucleotides match TRBD2. Germline lookup yields CDR1 SGHTA and CDR2 FQGTGA. Unmatched junction bases numbered 10, after V lost 5 bases and J lost 7 bases. The CDR3 runs to 15 residues. The CDR3 loop reads CASSPAVAGRNEQFF. CDR3 nucleotides: TGTGCCAGCAGCCCTGCAGTAGCGGGAAGGAATGAGCAGTTCTTC.

This clonotype was seen more than once but under ten times. The genes are TRBV27 and TRBJ1-1; D gene unclear. Trimming shortened V by 7 bases and J by 1 base, and 28 bases separated the two germline ends. Germline CDR1 and CDR2: MNHEY and SMNVEV (reference sequence). The CDR3 is 19 residues long. The CDR3 protein is CASTRIGLSGGLRNTEAFF. The CDR3 DNA reads TGTGCCAGCACCCGAATTGGGCTTAGCGGCGGGCTCCGGAACACTGAAGCTTTCTTT.

V is TRBV18 and J is TRBJ2-3; D is possibly TRBD1 or TRBD2 (5 bases each). Germline assignment: CDR1 KGHSH and CDR2 LQKENI. The CDR3 is made up of 14 amino acids. Trimming left V 6 bases short and J 3 bases short, with 13 bases between. In DNA, the CDR3 is TGTGCCAGCTCCCCGACCGGGGCAACAGATACGCAGTATTTT. Protein product: CASSPTGATDTQYF.

This clonotype was recorded at least ten times. This chain uses TRBV7-2 with TRBJ2-4; 10 bases map to TRBD2. Germline V gene sequence: CDR1 SGHTA, CDR2 FQGNSA. The V gene end was trimmed by 5 bases and the J gene end by 8 bases; junction bases not matched to a gene: 9. The CDR3 has 15 residues. CDR3 nucleotides: TGTGCCAGCAGCCCCGTAGCGGGAGGTTCCGACATTCAGTACTTC. It specifies CASSPVAGGSDIQYF.